Listed here are 2 T cell receptor beta chains from one sample, sequenced in a study of cytomegalovirus exposure and HLA in healthy donors. The PCR ran on 60 Vbeta and 13 Jbeta primers. The method was immunoSEQ multiplex PCR; TCRdb's version includes in-frame clones alone and lacks a portion of them. This table has 100,000 to 150,000 clones, roughly 80% appearing once. The specimen was PBMCs. The receptors were gathered from a woman between 35 and 50 years old in good health and CMV-seropositive.

CDR3 coding DNA: TGTGCCAGCAGTTTCCGGGACATTTCCTACGAGCAGTACTTC. It encodes CASSFRDISYEQYF. The chain is built from TRBV28 and TRBJ2-7; D might be TRBD1 (6 bases). Germline V gene sequence: CDR1 MDHEN, CDR2 SYDVKM. V was cut by 3 bases and J by 1 base, with 10 bases left in between. CDR3 length equals 14 residues.

This clone was detected only a few times. The chain links TRBV18 to TRBJ1-2; D is uncertain. V was pared by 3 bases and J by 0 bases, with 17 bases between. The CDR3 has 17 residues. Germline V CDR1 and CDR2: KGHSH, LQKENI. The CDR3 region is CASSPIPFQDSNYGYTF. The CDR3 bases are TGTGCCAGCTCACCGATTCCTTTTCAGGACTCTAACTATGGCTACACCTTC.